This TCR beta chain was observed in a study of blood T cell repertoires in COVID-19. Whole-study context: The United States, Italy and Spain supplied acute and convalescent COVID-19 samples.

In the source study's methods: Estimates of nucleated cell counts were drawn from the amplification of reference gene primers. The assay was immunoSEQ multiplex PCR, and TCRdb's table has in-frame clones only and misses some. The V and J calls and the clone size are those of that table, but D and trimming were determined from the DNA. The sample carries around 81,000 clones, roughly four fifths recorded once. The V and J ends lost 4 bases and 5 bases, in that order; junction bases with no gene match: 2. The CDR3 runs 14 residues. Germline V gene sequence: CDR1 LNHDA, CDR2 SQIVND (reference sequence).

The genes are TRBV19 and TRBJ1-6; TRBD1 aligns across 7 bases. Sequences were obtained from peripheral blood. This clonotype was sampled from a human donor in a cohort sampled during active COVID-19. CDR3 sequence reads: CASSTGQHNSPLHF. CDR3 DNA: TGTGCCAGTAGTACGGGACAGCATAATTCACCCCTCCACTTT.